A selection of T cell receptor beta chains follows, all from one sample in a study of cytomegalovirus exposure and HLA in healthy donors. Here immunoSEQ multiplex PCR was the method, and the copy in TCRdb shows in-frame clones only, minus some. This sample yields about 98,000 clones, of which about 83% are seen a single time; around 3.6% belongs to the top ten. The sample was PBMCs. Receptor source: a female donor in good health and CMV-seropositive. Both conserved end residues are part of each CDR3. A D gene is named only where the DNA matches it firmly. Some rows mark clone size as missing; the rest say once, few, many or name a class of expanded clone.

d_call j_call v_call clone_size cdr3_nt cdr3_aa
- TRBJ2-2 TRBV6-6 - TGTGCCAGCACAGCGAACACCGGGGAGCTGTTTTTT CASTANTGELFF
TRBD1 TRBJ2-1 TRBV5-1 - TGCGCCAGCACACAGCGTGGGACAAGGACAGGGAATGAGCAGTTCTTC CASTQRGTRTGNEQFF
TRBD2 TRBJ2-1 TRBV4-1 - TGCGCCAGCTCACTTATAGCGGGGGGTTACAATGAGCAGTTCTTC CASSLIAGGYNEQFF
TRBD1 TRBJ1-2 TRBV27 few TGTGCCAGCAGTATACAGGGGGCGTTTGGCTACACCTTC CASSIQGAFGYTF
- TRBJ2-7 TRBV27 - TGTGCCAGCAGTTTTACTACAGGAGCCATATACGAGCAGTACTTC CASSFTTGAIYEQYF
TRBD2 TRBJ2-1 TRBV29-1 - TGCAGCGTCGCAAGGACTAGCGGGGGGGTGGGTAATGAGCAGTTCTTC CSVARTSGGVGNEQFF
- TRBJ1-5 TRBV7-8 - TGTGCCAGCAGCCAGCCGGGGGTGGGCCGCCATATTCAGCCCCAGCATTTT CASSQPGVGRHIQPQHF
TRBD1 TRBJ1-1 TRBV5-4 - TGTGCCAGCAGCCCCGGGACAGACACTGAAGCTTTCTTT CASSPGTDTEAFF
- TRBJ2-7 TRBV6-1 few TGTGCCAGCAGTGGAGGATGGACAGAATTCTCCTACGAGCAGTACTTC CASSGGWTEFSYEQYF
TRBD1 TRBJ2-3 TRBV15 - TGTGCCACCAGCAGCTCAGGGGGCGGTGAGCAGTATTTT CATSSSGGGEQYF
- TRBJ2-7 TRBV10-3 - TGTGCCATCGGCGGCAGGGACTACGAGCAGTACTTC CAIGGRDYEQYF
TRBD1 TRBJ2-1 TRBV25-1 - TGTGCCAGCAGTTTGACAGGGAATGTGGAGCAGTTCTTC CASSLTGNVEQFF
- TRBJ2-3 TRBV28 once TGTGCCAGCACCCCTCGGCGCCAGCGGGTTCGCACAGATACGCAGTATTTT CASTPRRQRVRTDTQYF
- TRBJ2-1 TRBV15 - TGTGCCACCAGCAGACACTCAGGGGGGAGCGGGAGTCTCGGCAGTGAGCAGTTCTTC CATSRHSGGSGSLGSEQFF
- TRBJ2-5 TRBV6-6 - TGTGCCAGCAGTTACCTCCGCGGATCACAAGAGACCCAGTACTTC CASSYLRGSQETQYF
- TRBJ2-1 TRBV29-1 once TGCAGCGCCTATCGAGGATACAATGAGCAGTTCTTC CSAYRGYNEQFF
TRBD1 TRBJ2-5 TRBV7-9 - TGTGCCAGCAGCTTAAGAACAGGGGTCCAAGAGACCCAGTACTTC CASSLRTGVQETQYF
- TRBJ2-1 TRBV19 - TGTGCCAGTAGTACTCCGGGACACCCGCCGTCAGAGCAGTTCTTC CASSTPGHPPSEQFF
TRBD2 TRBJ2-7 TRBV6-5 - TGTGCCAGCAACCCCGGGGGGTCTCTCGACGAGCAGTACTTC CASNPGGSLDEQYF
TRBD2 TRBJ2-5 TRBV10-1 - TGCGCCAGCAGTGCGGGACTAGCGGGAGGGTTGGAGACCCAGTACTTC CASSAGLAGGLETQYF
- TRBJ1-1 TRBV4-1 - TGCGCCAGCAGGAACAGGGCGATGGGGACTGAAGCTTTCTTT CASRNRAMGTEAFF
- TRBJ2-5 TRBV2 - TGTGCCAGCAGTGACAGGGGGGAAGAGACCCAGTACTTC CASSDRGEETQYF
TRBD1 TRBJ2-3 TRBV27 - TGTGCCAGCACTCCAGGGGGCTTAACAGATACGCAGTATTTT CASTPGGLTDTQYF
- TRBJ2-6 TRBV2 - TGTGCCAGAAGGGGAACTGGGGCCAACGTCCTGACTTTC CARRGTGANVLTF
TRBD1 TRBJ1-2 TRBV7-9 - TGTGCCAGCAGCTTACAGGGGGCTTATGGCTACACCTTC CASSLQGAYGYTF
TRBD2 TRBJ2-7 TRBV10-1 once TGCGCCAGCAGTGGGGACTACTTAGACGAGCAGTACTTC CASSGDYLDEQYF
- TRBJ2-5 TRBV11-1 - TGTGCCAGCAGCTTAGCGGCCCAAGAGACCCAGTACTTC CASSLAAQETQYF
TRBD2 TRBJ2-2 TRBV27 few TGTGCCAGCAGTTTAGATAGCGGGAGTAGGGTAACGTCAACCGGGGAGCTGTTTTTT CASSLDSGSRVTSTGELFF